This T cell receptor beta chain was obtained from a study of T-cell reconstitution after alpha-beta-depleted transplantation in children. It was with unique molecular identifiers that the TCRbeta library was prepared. TCRdb reanalysed the PCR reads using MiXCR and keeps one entry per CDR3 protein. Counted here are around 500,000 distinct CDR3 sequences, approximately 13% occurring once; the ten biggest clones make up approximately 5.4%. A few counts support this clonotype. The germline gives CDR1 SGHTA, CDR2 FQGTGA. The CDR3 is 15 amino acids. V lost 4 bases and J 1 base, leaving 10 bases between the germline ends.

The input for sequencing was PBMCs from the stem cell graft donor, taken from the stem cell graft. This TCR came from a human donor who donated a stem cell graft to a child with combined immunodeficiency. This chain joins TRBV7-3 and TRBJ2-2; D remains unclear. CDR3 in amino acids: CASSSRTENTGELFF. CDR3 coding DNA: TGTGCCAGCAGCTCCCGGACCGAGAACACCGGGGAGCTGTTTTTT. Full variable domain (rest looked up from reference TRBV7-3 and TRBJ2-2): GAGVSQTPSNKVTEKGKYVELRCDPISGHTALYWYRQSLGQGPEFLIYFQGTGAADDSGLPNDRFFAVRPEGSVSTLKIQRTERGDSAVYLCASSSRTENTGELFFGEGSRLTVL.